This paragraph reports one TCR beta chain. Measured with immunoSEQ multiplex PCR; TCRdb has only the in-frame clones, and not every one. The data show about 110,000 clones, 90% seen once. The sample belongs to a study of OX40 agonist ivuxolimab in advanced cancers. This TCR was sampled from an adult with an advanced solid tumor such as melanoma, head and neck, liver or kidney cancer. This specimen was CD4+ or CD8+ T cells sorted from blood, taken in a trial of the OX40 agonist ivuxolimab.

The chain's CDR3 is CASSLYEDSPLHF. The CDR3 DNA reads TGTGCCAGCAGTTTATACGAGGATTCACCCCTCCACTTT. The rearrangement links TRBV28 to TRBJ1-6; unclear D gene. Germline lookup yields CDR1 MDHEN and CDR2 SYDVKM. The CDR3 is 13 residues long. Trimming pared 1 base from V and 8 bases from J, leaving 6 bases between.